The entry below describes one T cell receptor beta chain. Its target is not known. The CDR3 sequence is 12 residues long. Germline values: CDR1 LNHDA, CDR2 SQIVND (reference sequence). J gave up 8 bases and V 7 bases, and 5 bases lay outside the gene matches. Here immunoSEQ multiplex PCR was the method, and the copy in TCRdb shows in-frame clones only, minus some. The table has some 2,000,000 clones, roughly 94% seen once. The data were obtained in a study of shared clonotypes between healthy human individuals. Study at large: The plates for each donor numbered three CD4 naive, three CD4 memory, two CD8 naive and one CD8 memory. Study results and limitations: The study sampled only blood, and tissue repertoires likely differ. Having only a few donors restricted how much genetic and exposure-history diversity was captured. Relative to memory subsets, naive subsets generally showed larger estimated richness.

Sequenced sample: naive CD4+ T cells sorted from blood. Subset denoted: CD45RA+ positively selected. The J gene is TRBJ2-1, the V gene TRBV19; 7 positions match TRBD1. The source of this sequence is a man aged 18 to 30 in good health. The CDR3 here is CASNRQGDEQFF. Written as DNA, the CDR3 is TGTGCCAGTAACCGCCAGGGGGATGAGCAGTTCTTC.